This passage covers 21 T cell receptor beta chains from one sample sequenced in a study of shared clonotypes between healthy human individuals. Repertoires were generated with immunoSEQ multiplex PCR, while TCRdb's copy carries only in-frame clones and drops some. The sample has about 110,000 clones, around 68% seen once. Sequenced: memory CD8+ T cells sorted from blood. Subset noted: CD45RO+ cells pooled with CCR7-negative TemRA cells. The receptors originated from a woman aged 25 to 39 in good health.

The chain recombines TRBV28 with TRBJ2-6, with D tentatively TRBD2 (6 bases). There are 17 residues in the CDR3. Germline V gives CDR1 MDHEN, CDR2 SYDVKM. Trimming left V 4 bases short and J 2 bases short, with 15 bases between. The CDR3 is CASSSFGGKPGANVLTF. The CDR3 nucleotides read TGTGCCAGCAGTTCTTTTGGAGGGAAACCTGGGGCCAACGTCCTGACTTTC.

This chain links TRBV21-1 with TRBJ2-6; TRBD1, as called in the table, went unchecked against the DNA. TRBV21-1 is designated a pseudogene. This CDR3 has 18 amino acids. The CDR3 spells CASSLWTGRRSGANVLTF. The DNA for the CDR3 is TGTGCCAGCAGCCTCTGGACAGGCCGTCGCTCTGGGGCCAACGTCCTGACTTTC.

The chain is built from TRBV19 and TRBJ1-4; D unclear. From germline, CDR1 is LNHDA and CDR2 SQIVND (reference sequence). The CDR3 runs to 17 residues. Trimming cost V 0 bases and J 0 bases, with 11 bases left between them. DNA of the CDR3: TGTGCCAGTAGTATAGATCATGACGGTGCAACTAATGAAAAACTGTTTTTT. Translation: CASSIDHDGATNEKLFF.

Concerning this clone itself: Other DNA variants within this sample encode the same CDR3. This chain uses TRBV9 with TRBJ2-3; D remains unclear. V lost 2 bases, J lost 1 base, and 8 bases lay in between. Germline CDR1 SGDLS, CDR2 YYNGEE. The CDR3 contains 14 residues. The chain's CDR3 is CASSVSWGTDTQYF. CDR3 nucleotides: TGTGCCAGCAGCGTTTCCTGGGGCACAGATACGCAGTATTTT.

The rearrangement joins TRBV13 to TRBJ2-7, with 7 bases that match TRBD1. CDR1 and CDR2 from the germline V gene are PRHDT and FYEKMQ (reference sequence). The CDR3 loop spans 15 amino acids. Unmatched junction bases numbered 14, after V lost 5 bases and J lost 7 bases. The CDR3, as DNA: TGTGCCAGCAGCCAGCCCGGGGCAGGGGGACGGGAGCAGTACTTC. It encodes CASSQPGAGGREQYF.

The chain carries TRBV14 and TRBJ2-1; no definite D call. V lost 0 bases, J lost 7 bases, and 19 bases lay in between. Germline V gives CDR1 SGHDN, CDR2 FVKESK. This CDR3 comprises 17 residues. This CDR3 reads CASSQDYGGPSGNEQFF. The CDR3 DNA reads as TGTGCCAGCAGCCAAGATTACGGCGGTCCCTCGGGTAATGAGCAGTTCTTC.

The chain combines TRBV2 with TRBJ2-7; D possibly corresponds to TRBD1 (5 bases). CDR1 is SNHLY and CDR2 is FYNNEI in the germline V gene. The germline V and J ends were trimmed by 3 bases and 4 bases, with 13 bases remaining between them. The CDR3 length is 14 residues. The CDR3 region has the DNA TGTGCCAGCAGTGAGGGGCGCCAAAAGTACGAGCAGTACTTC. Its translation is CASSEGRQKYEQYF.

The V gene is TRBV6-6, the J gene TRBJ1-5, with a weak D call TRBD1 (5 bases). CDR3 size: 15 residues. Germline V lookup: CDR1 MNHNY, CDR2 SVGAGI (reference sequence). V was trimmed by 3 bases and J by 0 bases, leaving 9 bases between them. In nucleotides, the CDR3 is TGTGCCAGCAGTTATCGGGACTCTAGCAATCAGCCCCAGCATTTT. It codes for CASSYRDSSNQPQHF.

The table lists this clone with a count of one. The chain recombines TRBV28 with TRBJ1-2, with 11 bases identical to TRBD1. The germline gives CDR1 MDHEN, CDR2 SYDVKM. The CDR3 spans 18 residues. The V and J ends lost 6 bases and 7 bases, in that order; junction bases with no gene match: 19. The CDR3 here is CASSYYYLKGQGVGGYTF. The CDR3 nucleotides read TGTGCCAGCAGCTACTATTACCTCAAGGGACAGGGGGTTGGTGGCTACACCTTC.

This chain links TRBV5-5 with TRBJ1-1, with D perhaps matching TRBD1 (5 bases). Trimming shortened V by 7 bases and J by 0 bases, and 16 bases separated the two germline ends. Per germline, CDR1 SGHKS and CDR2 YYEKEE (reference sequence). The CDR3 is 15 residues long. The CDR3 reads CASYFWGGLNTEAFF. The CDR3 DNA is TGTGCCAGCTACTTTTGGGGGGGTTTGAACACTGAAGCTTTCTTT.

This clone was picked up a small number of times. The J gene is TRBJ2-7, the V gene TRBV5-1, with D maybe TRBD2 (6 bases). The CDR3 sequence is 17 residues long. Per the germline V gene, CDR1 is SGHRS and CDR2 is YFSETQ. V lost 0 bases and J lost 1, with 17 bases in between. This chain's CDR3 is CASSLAFSGVGSYEQYF. The CDR3 coding sequence is TGCGCCAGCAGCTTGGCCTTTTCGGGAGTTGGGTCCTACGAGCAGTACTTC.

The chain combines TRBV4-1 with TRBJ1-3; no firm D call. V was pared by 1 base and J by 8 bases, with 15 bases between. The CDR3 is 15 residues long. Looked up from germline, CDR1 is MGHRA and CDR2 is YSYEKL. The CDR3 loop is CASSQVTEARDTIYF. For the CDR3, the DNA is TGCGCCAGCAGCCAAGTGACTGAAGCTAGGGACACCATATATTTT.

This clone was observed a single time. This rearrangement joins TRBV5-3 to TRBJ1-2, with D hard to call. TRBV5-3 is filed as an ORF, its function uncertain. This CDR3 has 14 amino acids. V was clipped by 8 bases and J by 5 bases, with 19 bases between them. CDR3 coding DNA: TGTGCCAGCAGCCCCCGAGAGGGTCCGTATGGCTACACCTTC. Amino acid sequence: CASSPREGPYGYTF.

This clone was detected only a few times. V usage is TRBV27 and J usage is TRBJ2-7; 7 bases align to TRBD1. Germline V gives CDR1 MNHEY, CDR2 SMNVEV (reference sequence). CDR3 size: 13 residues. Trimming took 4 bases from V and 4 from J; bases not matched to a gene: 4. The chain's CDR3 is CASSSQGWYEQYF. Written as DNA, the CDR3 is TGTGCCAGCAGTTCACAGGGGTGGTACGAGCAGTACTTC.

The chain has TRBV7-9 and TRBJ2-2; D not certain. CDR1 and CDR2 from the germline V gene are SEHNR and FQNEAQ (reference sequence). The CDR3 is made up of 8 amino acids. The CDR3 spells CALGELFF. The CDR3 DNA is TGTGCTTTGGGGGAGCTGTTTTTT.

The chain has TRBV6-5 and TRBJ1-1, with no clear D. Germline assignment: CDR1 MNHEY and CDR2 SVGAGI. The CDR3 runs 13 residues. The V end was cut by 2 bases, the J end by 4 bases, with 8 bases between. The CDR3 loop is CASSYRPATEAFF. DNA for the CDR3: TGTGCCAGCAGTTACCGACCCGCCACTGAAGCTTTCTTT.

This chain joins TRBV4-1 and TRBJ2-5, with 7 bases that match TRBD2. This CDR3 spans 16 amino acids. The trim removed 3 bases at V and 5 bases at J, leaving 12 bases unmatched. The germline CDR1 and CDR2 sequences are MGHRA and YSYEKL. The CDR3 reads CASSHTGRESYETQYF. As DNA, the CDR3 is TGCGCCAGCAGCCATACGGGGCGGGAGTCCTACGAGACCCAGTACTTC.

V usage is TRBV27 and J usage is TRBJ2-4, with D hard to call. The germline V and J ends were trimmed by 0 bases and 9 bases, with 3 bases remaining between them. The CDR3 loop spans 11 amino acids. Germline-derived CDR1 and CDR2 are MNHEY and SMNVEV (reference sequence). In DNA form, the CDR3 reads TGTGCCAGCAGTTTATCCCCCATTCAGTACTTC. As protein: CASSLSPIQYF.

This clone was recorded many times. This rearrangement joins TRBV25-1 to TRBJ2-5, with D perhaps TRBD1 (5 bases). The CDR3 is 14 residues long. Per the germline V gene, CDR1 is MGHDK and CDR2 is SYGVNS. With 3 bases removed from V and 5 bases from J, the gap between germline ends came to 13 bases. The CDR3 DNA reads TGTGCCAGCAGTGACAGGGATCAGGAGGAGACCCAGTACTTC. Protein: CASSDRDQEETQYF.

V is TRBV29-1 and J is TRBJ1-4, with TRBD1 matching over 9 bases. The V and J ends lost 8 bases and 7 bases, in that order; junction bases with no gene match: 5. The length of the CDR3 is 12 residues. From germline, CDR1 is SQVTM and CDR2 ANQGSEA. The CDR3 loop is CSIRTGAEKLFF. In DNA, the CDR3 is TGCAGCATCAGGACAGGGGCTGAAAAACTGTTTTTT.

The chain couples TRBV7-9 to TRBJ2-3, with D perhaps TRBD2 (6 bases). Germline assignment: CDR1 SEHNR and CDR2 FQNEAQ (reference sequence). Trimming left V 1 base short and J 2 bases short, with 13 bases between. The CDR3 covers 16 residues. DNA for the CDR3: TGTGCCAGCAGCTTAGTCTCCCAGGGACTCACAGATACGCAGTATTTT. The encoded protein is CASSLVSQGLTDTQYF.